The 31 T cell receptor beta chains listed next were all sequenced from one sample in a study of CD8 T cells in Susac syndrome. Random-hexamer reverse transcription was applied to about 0.5 to 1 ug RNA. TCRdb called the immunoSEQ multiplex PCR reads again in MiXCR, with one record for every CDR3 protein. The sample holds roughly 140,000 distinct CDR3 sequences, about 95% seen once. The source material was CD4+ T cells from PBMCs. The receptors derive from a human donor with Susac syndrome.

The rearrangement joins TRBV4-2 to TRBJ2-7; TRBD2 matches at 8 bases. The J segment lost 5 bases and the V segment lost 0 bases, leaving 6 bases of the junction unmatched. CDR1 and CDR2 (germline): LGHNA, YNFKEQ. The CDR3 contains 15 residues. The DNA for the CDR3 is TGTGCCAGCAGCCAAGATTGGCGGGGGGTCGACGAGCAGTACTTC. It is translated as CASSQDWRGVDEQYF.

This rearrangement joins TRBV5-4 to TRBJ2-5, with 8 bases aligning to TRBD1. Germline lookup yields CDR1 SGHNT and CDR2 YYREEE (reference sequence). The V and J ends lost 3 bases and 3 bases, in that order; junction bases with no gene match: 10. CDR3 length: 16 amino acids. This CDR3 is CASSSPSGTGEETQYF. CDR3 DNA sequence: TGTGCCAGCAGCTCCCCGTCGGGGACAGGTGAAGAGACCCAGTACTTC.

CDR3 DNA sequence: TGTGCCAGCAGTTCCCCAGGGGGCAAAAATGAGCAGTTCTTC. Residues: CASSSPGGKNEQFF. The chain couples TRBV6-2 or TRBV6-3 to TRBJ2-1; 8 nucleotides agree with TRBD1. Looked up from germline, CDR1 is MNHEY and CDR2 is SVGEGT. The CDR3 consists of 14 residues. Unmatched junction bases numbered 6, after V lost 4 bases and J lost 7 bases.

The rearrangement uses TRBV18 and TRBJ2-7, with a tentative D call TRBD2 (6 bases). The V gene's germline CDR1 is KGHSH and CDR2 LQKENI. The CDR3 loop spans 16 amino acids. Trimming cost V 3 bases and J 0 bases, with 15 bases left between them. This chain's CDR3 is CASSPTGTLSSYEQYF. CDR3 coding DNA: TGTGCCAGCTCACCGACCGGGACTCTAAGCTCCTACGAGCAGTACTTC.

The chain uses TRBV20-1 and TRBJ1-2, with D unclear. Looked up from germline, CDR1 is DFQATT and CDR2 is SNEGSKA (reference sequence). There are 13 residues in the CDR3. Trimming left V 0 bases short and J 4 bases short, with 9 bases between. CDR3: CSARDRVSYGYTF. CDR3 coding DNA: TGCAGTGCTAGAGATCGGGTATCCTATGGCTACACCTTC.

This chain uses TRBV5-1 with TRBJ2-1; TRBD1 aligns across 7 bases. The CDR3 loop spans 15 amino acids. Germline assignment: CDR1 SGHRS and CDR2 YFSETQ. The V and J ends lost 4 bases and 6 bases, in that order; junction bases with no gene match: 10. The CDR3 is CASSPDRAIGNEQFF. CDR3 DNA sequence: TGCGCCAGCAGCCCAGACAGGGCGATCGGCAATGAGCAGTTCTTC. Looking up the rest from reference TRBV5-1 and TRBJ2-1 gives the full variable domain: KAGVTQTPRYLIKTRGQQVTLSCSPISGHRSVSWYQQTPGQGLQFLFEYFSETQRNKGNFPGRFSGRQFSNSRSEMNVSTLELGDSALYLCASSPDRAIGNEQFFGPGTRLTVL.

The chain is built from TRBV24-1 and TRBJ2-7; the D call may be TRBD1 or TRBD2 (5 bases each). Trimming removed 3 bases from V and 7 bases from J, with 6 bases in between. The CDR3 covers 11 residues. Germline lookup yields CDR1 KGHDR and CDR2 SFDVKD. The CDR3 here is CATSDGGEQYF. In DNA, the CDR3 is TGTGCCACCAGTGATGGGGGAGAGCAGTACTTC.

The chain recombines TRBV7-6 with TRBJ1-5; 8 bases match TRBD1. The CDR3 contains 15 residues. After removal of 1 base from V and 3 bases from J, the junction contained 2 bases not matched to a gene. Germline V gene sequence: CDR1 SGHVS, CDR2 FNYEAQ. CDR3 sequence: CASSLGTGYNQPQHF. Here the CDR3 DNA reads TGTGCCAGCAGCTTAGGGACAGGGTACAATCAGCCCCAGCATTTT.

The chain links TRBV4-2 to TRBJ2-3; tentative D call: TRBD1 (5 bases). V lost 0 bases and J 10 bases, leaving 14 bases between the germline ends. The CDR3 is 14 residues long. Looked up from germline, CDR1 is LGHNA and CDR2 is YNFKEQ. This CDR3 reads CASSQDGATSPQYF. CDR3 DNA sequence: TGTGCCAGCAGCCAAGATGGGGCGACAAGCCCGCAGTATTTT.

The chain employs TRBV29-1 and TRBJ1-2; tentative D call: TRBD1 (5 bases). Germline V CDR1 and CDR2: SQVTM, ANQGSEA. The V end lost 3 bases, the J end lost 2 bases, and 13 bases lay between the germline ends. There are 14 residues in the CDR3. The CDR3 nucleotides are TGCAGCGTTGAGGCTAGGGGAAGAAACTATGGCTACACCTTC. Its protein is CSVEARGRNYGYTF.

For the CDR3, the DNA is TGTGCCAGCAGCCACGGGGCTCACACTGAAGCTTTCTTT. It translates to CASSHGAHTEAFF. The V and J genes are TRBV3-1 and TRBJ1-1; D is possibly TRBD1 (5 bases). Trimming removed 3 bases from V and 3 bases from J, with 8 bases in between. Per germline, CDR1 LGHDT and CDR2 YNNKEL (reference sequence). This CDR3 has 13 residues.

The chain has TRBV4-3 and TRBJ2-5; tentatively, D is TRBD1 (5 bases). Germline CDR1 and CDR2: LGHNA and YSLEER. The CDR3 is 15 amino acids. The V end was cut by 3 bases, the J end by 0 bases, with 11 bases between. CDR3 sequence (DNA): TGCGCCAGCAGCCAGCAGGCAGGGTACCAAGAGACCCAGTACTTC. The encoded protein is CASSQQAGYQETQYF.

The chain recombines TRBV20-1 with TRBJ1-1; TRBD1 might be the D (5 bases). The CDR3 is 15 amino acids. Germline CDR1 DFQATT, CDR2 SNEGSKA (reference sequence). V was trimmed by 6 bases and J by 4 bases, leaving 21 bases between them. The CDR3 loop is CSAETTGGGGTEAFF. CDR3 coding DNA: TGCAGTGCCGAGACCACCGGCGGCGGGGGCACTGAAGCTTTCTTT.

V usage is TRBV29-1 and J usage is TRBJ2-7, with D perhaps matching TRBD2 (5 bases). The germline gives CDR1 SQVTM, CDR2 ANQGSEA. V lost 4 bases and J 0 bases, leaving 13 bases between the germline ends. The CDR3 totals 14 residues. CDR3 DNA sequence: TGCAGCGTTGCCGCACGGAGGAGCTCCTACGAGCAGTACTTC. Translating it yields CSVAARRSSYEQYF.

The chain is built from TRBV7-3 and TRBJ2-7; possibly TRBD1 for D (5 bases). With 6 bases removed from V and 0 bases from J, the gap between germline ends came to 12 bases. This CDR3 contains 14 residues. Germline V gene lookup returns CDR1 SGHTA and CDR2 FQGTGA. CDR3 loop: CASSFDRDSYEQYF. The CDR3 DNA follows: TGTGCCAGCAGTTTCGACAGAGACTCCTACGAGCAGTACTTC.

The chain uses TRBV3-1 and TRBJ1-2; 7 positions match TRBD1. Germline CDR1 and CDR2: LGHDT and YNNKEL (reference sequence). Unmatched junction bases numbered 1, after V lost 2 bases and J lost 4 bases. The CDR3 consists of 13 residues. The CDR3 region is CASSQRDSYGYTF. The CDR3 coding sequence is TGTGCCAGCAGCCAACGGGACAGCTATGGCTACACCTTC.

The rearrangement joins TRBV7-2 to TRBJ2-3, with TRBD1 as a possible D gene (6 bases). There are 13 residues in the CDR3. V lost 5 bases to trimming and J lost 4 bases, with 10 bases between them. CDR1 and CDR2 (germline): SGHTA, FQGNSA. The CDR3 DNA reads as TGTGCCAGCAGCGCCGGACAGCCAGATACGCAGTATTTT. It specifies CASSAGQPDTQYF.

This chain uses TRBV15 with TRBJ1-6; D perhaps matches TRBD1 (6 bases). Germline values: CDR1 LNHNV, CDR2 YYDKDF (reference sequence). V dropped 4 bases and J dropped 4 bases, with 14 bases sitting between them. This CDR3 is built from 16 residues. This chain's CDR3 is CATSINRALYNSPLHF. The DNA for the CDR3 is TGTGCCACCAGCATCAACAGGGCCCTTTATAATTCACCCCTCCACTTT.

The J gene is TRBJ2-1, the V gene TRBV12-3 or TRBV12-4; a weak D match, TRBD2 (6 bases). The length of the CDR3 is 17 residues. The V gene lost 4 bases and the J gene lost 1 base, with 17 bases spanning the gap. CDR3 sequence: CASSSPSAGTSYNEQFF. CDR3 bases: TGTGCCAGCAGTTCCCCTAGTGCCGGGACTTCCTACAATGAGCAGTTCTTC.

The rearrangement uses TRBV7-2 and TRBJ2-4; D may correspond to TRBD1 or TRBD2 (5 bases each). The CDR3 spans 13 residues. Trimming cost V 5 bases and J 9 bases, with 14 bases left between them. CDR1 and CDR2 (germline): SGHTA, FQGNSA. The CDR3 region is CASSPSPGRIQYF. The CDR3 DNA reads TGTGCCAGCAGCCCGTCTCCGGGACGCATTCAGTACTTC.

The rearrangement links TRBV14 to TRBJ1-1; D not certain. Germline values: CDR1 SGHDN, CDR2 FVKESK. Trimming left V 4 bases short and J 0 bases short, with 6 bases between. The CDR3 totals 13 residues. The chain's CDR3 is CASSRNMNTEAFF. CDR3 sequence (DNA): TGTGCCAGCAGCCGAAACATGAACACTGAAGCTTTCTTT.

The chain carries TRBV9 and TRBJ2-7, with 8 bases lining up with TRBD1. V shed 0 bases, J shed 5 bases, and the junction held 1 base outside the gene matches. Germline CDR1 SGDLS, CDR2 YYNGEE. This CDR3 is built from 13 residues. The DNA for the CDR3 is TGTGCCAGCAGCGTAGGACAGGGGAACGAGCAGTACTTC. Its protein is CASSVGQGNEQYF.

The rearrangement links TRBV18 to TRBJ2-5; 12 nucleotides match TRBD2. Germline assignment: CDR1 KGHSH and CDR2 LQKENI. The junction had 4 bases not matched to a gene; V was cut back by 9 bases and J by 2 bases. CDR3 length: 14 amino acids. The CDR3 region has the DNA TGTGCCAGTGGACTAGCGGGGATACAAGAGACCCAGTACTTC. It yields the protein CASGLAGIQETQYF. The complete variable domain, with remaining parts taken from reference TRBV18 and TRBJ2-5, reads NAGVMQNPRHLVRRRGQEARLRCSPMKGHSHVYWYRQLPEEGLKFMVYLQKENIIDESGMPKERFSAEFPKEGPSILRIQQVVRGDSAAYFCASGLAGIQETQYFGPGTRLLVL.

The rearrangement links TRBV28 to TRBJ2-5; 10 bases align to TRBD2. This CDR3 is 15 amino acids long. The V gene's germline CDR1 is MDHEN and CDR2 SYDVKM. The ends lost 11 bases at V and 2 bases at J; junction bases unmatched: 11. CDR3 bases: TGTGCCGGGGGGATTAAGCGGGGGGGTCAAGAGACCCAGTACTTC. Translated: CAGGIKRGGQETQYF.

The rearrangement joins TRBV12-3 or TRBV12-4 to TRBJ1-4; TRBD1 matches 10 bases. The CDR3 is 15 residues long. V was pared by 5 bases and J by 5 bases, with 5 bases of the junction left unmatched. The CDR3 nucleotides are TGTGCCAGCAGTGGACAGGGGGGAAGGAATGAAAAACTGTTTTTT. Amino acids: CASSGQGGRNEKLFF.

The CDR3 region has the DNA TGCGCCAGCAGCTTGGATCTGGGGCCAGGGGCTCTGAACACTGAAGCTTTCTTT. Translating it yields CASSLDLGPGALNTEAFF. The chain uses TRBV5-1 and TRBJ1-1, with a tentative D call TRBD1 (6 bases). The CDR3 totals 18 residues. Germline V CDR1 and CDR2: SGHRS, YFSETQ. The V and J ends lost 0 bases and 0 bases respectively, with 18 bases between them.

The V call is TRBV20-1, the J call TRBJ2-7; the match to TRBD2 covers 13 bases. The CDR3 is 13 amino acids. Germline-derived CDR1 and CDR2 are DFQATT and SNEGSKA (reference sequence). V was pared by 6 bases and J by 4 bases, with 3 bases of the junction left unmatched. Here the CDR3 reads CSARTSGGYEQYF. Here the CDR3 DNA reads TGCAGTGCCAGGACTAGCGGGGGTTACGAGCAGTACTTC.

The rearrangement links TRBV20-1 to TRBJ1-6; unclear D gene. CDR1 and CDR2 from the germline V gene are DFQATT and SNEGSKA (reference sequence). This CDR3 comprises 16 residues. The germline V and J ends were trimmed by 1 base and 0 bases, with 10 bases remaining between them. The CDR3 sequence: CSARAHGSSYNSPLHF. The CDR3 DNA follows: TGCAGTGCTAGAGCTCACGGTAGCTCCTATAATTCACCCCTCCACTTT.

The chain is built from TRBV25-1 and TRBJ2-5; D call uncertain. The germline CDR1 and CDR2 sequences are MGHDK and SYGVNS. This CDR3 has 15 amino acids. Trimming removed 0 bases from V and 2 bases from J, with 10 bases in between. DNA of the CDR3: TGTGCCAGCAGTGAATACTCGGTTGAACAAGAGACCCAGTACTTC. Translation: CASSEYSVEQETQYF.

The chain links TRBV29-1 to TRBJ2-2; D is undetermined. Trimming took 1 base from V and 5 from J, leaving 14 bases between them. The CDR3 totals 15 residues. The germline V gene encodes CDR1 SQVTM and CDR2 ANQGSEA. This CDR3 is CSVEGSRGSTGELFF. The CDR3 DNA is TGCAGCGTTGAAGGTTCGAGAGGCTCAACCGGGGAGCTGTTTTTT.

This chain links TRBV18 with TRBJ1-5; possibly TRBD1 for D (5 bases). Germline values: CDR1 KGHSH, CDR2 LQKENI. The length of the CDR3 is 14 residues. With 5 bases removed from V and 3 bases from J, the gap between germline ends came to 11 bases. The CDR3 nucleotides read TGTGCCAGCTCAACAGACAGAACCAATCAGCCCCAGCATTTT. It is translated as CASSTDRTNQPQHF.